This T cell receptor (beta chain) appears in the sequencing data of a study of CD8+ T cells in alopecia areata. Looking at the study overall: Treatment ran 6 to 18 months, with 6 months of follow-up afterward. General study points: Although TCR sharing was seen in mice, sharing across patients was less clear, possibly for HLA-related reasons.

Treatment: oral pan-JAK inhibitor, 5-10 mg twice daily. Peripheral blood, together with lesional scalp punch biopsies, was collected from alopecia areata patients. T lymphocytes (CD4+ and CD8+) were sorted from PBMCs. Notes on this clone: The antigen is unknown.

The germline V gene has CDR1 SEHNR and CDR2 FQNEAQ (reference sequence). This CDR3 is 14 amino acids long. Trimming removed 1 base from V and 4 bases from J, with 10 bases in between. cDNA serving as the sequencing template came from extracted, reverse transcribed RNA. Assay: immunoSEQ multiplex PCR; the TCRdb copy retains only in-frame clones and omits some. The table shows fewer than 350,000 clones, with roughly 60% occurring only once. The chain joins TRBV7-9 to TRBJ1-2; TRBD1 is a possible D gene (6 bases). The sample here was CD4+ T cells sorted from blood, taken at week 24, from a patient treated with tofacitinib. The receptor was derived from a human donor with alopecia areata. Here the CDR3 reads CASSLEGVPYGYTF. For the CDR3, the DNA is TGTGCCAGCAGCTTAGAGGGGGTCCCCTATGGCTACACCTTC.